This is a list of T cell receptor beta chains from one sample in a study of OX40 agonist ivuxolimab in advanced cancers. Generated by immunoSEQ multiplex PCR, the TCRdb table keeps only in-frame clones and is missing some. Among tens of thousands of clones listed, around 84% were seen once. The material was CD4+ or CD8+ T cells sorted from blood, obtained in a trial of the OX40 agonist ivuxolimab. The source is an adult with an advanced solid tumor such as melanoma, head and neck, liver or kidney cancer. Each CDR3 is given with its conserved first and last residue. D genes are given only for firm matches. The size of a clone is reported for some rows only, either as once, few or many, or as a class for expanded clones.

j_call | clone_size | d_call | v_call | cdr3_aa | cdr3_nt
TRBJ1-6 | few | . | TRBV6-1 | CASRDYDSPLHF | TGTGCCAGCAGGGACTACGATTCACCCCTCCACTTT
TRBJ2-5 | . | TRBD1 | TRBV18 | CASSPMPGQGLETQYF | TGTGCCAGCTCCCCAATGCCGGGACAGGGGTTAGAGACCCAGTACTTC
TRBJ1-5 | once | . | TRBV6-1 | CASSDTYQPQHF | TGTGCCAGCAGCGACACATATCAGCCCCAGCATTTT
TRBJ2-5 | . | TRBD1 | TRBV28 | CASSARTGQETQYF | TGTGCCAGCAGTGCTAGGACAGGGCAAGAGACCCAGTACTTC
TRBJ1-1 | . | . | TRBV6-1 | CASLPWARTEAFF | TGTGCCAGCCTCCCGTGGGCGCGCACTGAAGCTTTCTTT
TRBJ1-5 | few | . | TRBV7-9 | CASSPYSNQPQHF | TGTGCCAGCAGCCCTTATAGCAATCAGCCCCAGCATTTT
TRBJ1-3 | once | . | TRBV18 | CASSLIRDGNTIYF | TGTGCCAGCTCCCTCATCAGGGATGGAAACACCATATATTTT
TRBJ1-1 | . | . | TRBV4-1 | CASSPALLELNTEAFF | TGCGCCAGCAGCCCAGCCCTCTTAGAACTGAACACTGAAGCTTTCTTT
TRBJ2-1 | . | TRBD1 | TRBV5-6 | CASSIPTGPVVDEQFF | TGTGCCAGCAGCATCCCGACAGGGCCGGTTGTGGATGAGCAGTTCTTC
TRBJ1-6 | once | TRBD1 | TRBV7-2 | CASSFIKTQGLRSPLHF | TGTGCCAGCAGCTTCATAAAGACACAGGGGTTAAGGTCACCCCTCCACTTT
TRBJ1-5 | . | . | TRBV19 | CASSITDSQPQHF | TGTGCCAGTAGTATAACGGATTCCCAGCCCCAGCATTTT
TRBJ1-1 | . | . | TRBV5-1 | CASSLEVHLNTEAFF | TGCGCCAGCAGCTTGGAAGTACACCTGAACACTGAAGCTTTCTTT
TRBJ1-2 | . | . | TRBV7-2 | CASSLKADNYGYTF | TGTGCCAGCAGCTTAAAGGCGGATAACTATGGCTACACCTTC
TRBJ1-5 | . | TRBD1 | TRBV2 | CASRPGQGGEAQHF | TGTGCCAGCAGGCCGGGACAGGGGGGGGAGGCCCAGCATTTT
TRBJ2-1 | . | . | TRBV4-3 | CASSQDQGGGVYNEQFF | TGCGCCAGCAGCCAAGATCAAGGAGGGGGGGTTTACAATGAGCAGTTCTTC
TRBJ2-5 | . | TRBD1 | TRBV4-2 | CASSRGTGAPPTQETQYF | TGTGCCAGCAGCCGCGGGACAGGGGCCCCTCCCACCCAAGAGACCCAGTACTTC
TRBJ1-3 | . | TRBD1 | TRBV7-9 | CASSQQGAAGNTIYF | TGTGCCAGCAGCCAACAGGGGGCTGCTGGAAACACCATATATTTT
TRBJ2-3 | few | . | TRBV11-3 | CASSLVGGPGTQYF | TGTGCCAGCAGCTTAGTGGGCGGGCCGGGGACGCAGTATTTT